Listed below are T cell receptor beta chains from one sample, sequenced in a study of OX40 agonist ivuxolimab in advanced cancers. Generated by immunoSEQ multiplex PCR, the TCRdb table keeps only in-frame clones and is missing some. The sample lists 74,000 or so clones; approximately 86% were seen once. The source material was CD4+ or CD8+ T cells sorted from blood, sampled in a trial of the OX40 agonist ivuxolimab. These receptors were collected from an adult with an advanced solid tumor such as melanoma, head and neck, liver or kidney cancer. Both conserved end residues are part of each CDR3. The D gene is left open where the match is weak. Size values are once, few and many counts, or a class for expanded clones, and some rows have none.

d_call	v_call	clone_size	j_call	cdr3_aa	cdr3_nt
NA	TRBV28	NA	TRBJ2-7	CASSLVAGNYEQYF	TGTGCCAGCAGTTTAGTGGCAGGTAACTACGAGCAGTACTTC
NA	TRBV19	NA	TRBJ2-1	CASTGTPTNNEQFF	TGTGCCAGTACGGGCACCCCAACTAACAATGAGCAGTTCTTC
NA	TRBV18	NA	TRBJ2-5	CASSPQGMIQETQYF	TGTGCCAGCTCACCACAGGGAATGATTCAAGAGACCCAGTACTTC
NA	TRBV5-5	few	TRBJ1-5	CASSGRDNQPQHF	TGTGCCAGCTCGGGCAGGGACAATCAGCCCCAGCATTTT
NA	TRBV4-3	NA	TRBJ1-5	CASSQDWGSNQPQHF	TGCGCCAGCAGCCAAGATTGGGGAAGCAATCAGCCCCAGCATTTT
TRBD1	TRBV20-1	NA	TRBJ1-1	CSGTGGFEAFF	TGCAGTGGCACAGGGGGCTTTGAAGCTTTCTTT
TRBD1	TRBV10-3	NA	TRBJ2-7	CAISGQGPTYEQYF	TGTGCCATCAGCGGACAGGGGCCTACCTACGAGCAGTACTTC
NA	TRBV6-1	NA	TRBJ1-2	CASSEAHRDGYTF	TGTGCCAGCAGTGAAGCGCATCGGGATGGCTACACCTTC
TRBD2	TRBV11-2	NA	TRBJ2-5	CASSLVGLAGGGETQYF	TGTGCCAGCAGCTTGGTGGGACTAGCGGGAGGGGGGGAGACCCAGTACTTC
NA	TRBV6-4	NA	TRBJ2-1	CASSEVAGVAGSDEQFF	TGTGCCAGCAGTGAGGTGGCGGGTGTAGCAGGCTCAGATGAGCAGTTCTTC
TRBD1	TRBV7-3	NA	TRBJ2-7	CASSTGGAGPYEQYF	TGTGCCAGCAGCACAGGGGGCGCCGGGCCCTACGAGCAGTACTTC
TRBD1	TRBV15	NA	TRBJ2-2	CASGTGVTGELFF	TGTGCCTCCGGGACAGGGGTTACCGGGGAGCTGTTTTTT
NA	TRBV6-5	NA	TRBJ1-1	CASSSQGYTEAFF	TGTGCCAGCAGTTCACAGGGTTACACTGAAGCTTTCTTT
TRBD2	TRBV11-2	NA	TRBJ2-7	CASSPSGSRYEQYF	TGTGCCAGCAGCCCTAGCGGGAGTCGATACGAGCAGTACTTC
NA	TRBV19	NA	TRBJ1-1	CASSIEQGRGEAFF	TGTGCCAGTAGTATAGAACAGGGTCGTGGCGAAGCTTTCTTT
TRBD1	TRBV6-6	once	TRBJ1-1	CVSSYPRQGATFF	TGTGTCAGCAGTTACCCGAGACAGGGGGCGACTTTCTTT
NA	TRBV27	NA	TRBJ1-2	CASSLSWQIFNYVGYTF	TGTGCCAGCAGTTTAAGTTGGCAGATCTTTAACTATGTCGGCTACACCTTC
NA	TRBV6-1	NA	TRBJ2-5	CASSEELDYRWETQYF	TGTGCCAGCAGTGAAGAGCTTGACTACCGGTGGGAGACCCAGTACTTC
TRBD1	TRBV19	NA	TRBJ1-2	CASSTRRQGRDYGYTF	TGTGCCAGTAGTACCCGACGACAGGGAAGGGACTATGGCTACACCTTC
NA	TRBV13	NA	TRBJ1-3	CASSLVPQGTGNTIYF	TGTGCCAGCAGCTTAGTTCCGCAGGGAACTGGAAACACCATATATTTT
TRBD2	TRBV29-1	NA	TRBJ2-1	CSTGTSGRVGYNEQFF	TGCAGCACAGGGACTAGCGGGAGAGTCGGGTACAATGAGCAGTTCTTC
TRBD1	TRBV7-2	NA	TRBJ2-7	CASSNSGQQYEQYF	TGTGCCAGCAGTAATTCGGGACAGCAATACGAGCAGTACTTC
TRBD1	TRBV15	medium-sized	TRBJ2-7	CATSKDRGPYEQYF	TGTGCCACCAGCAAAGACAGGGGCCCCTACGAGCAGTACTTC
NA	TRBV19	NA	TRBJ1-2	CASAIGRMGYTF	TGTGCCAGCGCTATAGGACGGATGGGCTACACCTTC
TRBD1	TRBV2	NA	TRBJ1-5	CASSFDRGYNQPQHF	TGTGCCAGCAGTTTCGACAGGGGGTACAATCAGCCCCAGCATTTT
TRBD1	TRBV6-1	NA	TRBJ1-5	CASSATGSGNQSQHF	TGTGCCAGCAGTGCGACAGGGTCAGGCAATCAGTCCCAGCATTTT
NA	TRBV6-1	NA	TRBJ1-5	CASKREGNQPQHF	TGTGCCAGCAAACGCGAGGGCAATCAGCCCCAGCATTTT
TRBD1	TRBV19	NA	TRBJ1-2	CASSIGTGHHTF	TGTGCCAGTAGTATCGGGACAGGGCACCACACCTTC
NA	TRBV10-3	NA	TRBJ2-7	CAISGTEGGEQYF	TGTGCCATCTCCGGGACCGAAGGTGGAGAGCAGTACTTC